This T cell receptor beta chain was captured in a study of T cell responses to AZD1222 COVID-19 vaccine. Study context: Second-dose intervals of approximately 4 or approximately 12 weeks were pooled. Study conclusions and caveats: White British donors predominated, females outnumbered males, and clonal diversity was possibly underestimated. Increased Spike-specific TCR breadth and depth were observed after two AZD1222 doses. At study baseline, merely six AZD1222 recipients were seropositive.

The table came from immunoSEQ multiplex PCR; TCRdb's copy has only in-frame clones and leaves some out. The data contain about 140,000 clones, 80% to 90% of them singletons. As regards this clone: Antigen unknown.

Germline V CDR1 and CDR2: KGHSH, LQKENI. The CDR3 extends over 15 amino acids. The germline V and J ends were trimmed by 3 bases and 3 bases, with 14 bases remaining between them. The chain employs TRBV18 and TRBJ1-1; D ambiguous. The sequencing used peripheral blood, collected on day 0 of AZD1222 vaccination. The receptor's source is an adult in good health. The CDR3 sequence is CASSPDWGFDTEAFF. The CDR3, as DNA: TGTGCCAGCTCACCTGATTGGGGTTTCGACACTGAAGCTTTCTTT.